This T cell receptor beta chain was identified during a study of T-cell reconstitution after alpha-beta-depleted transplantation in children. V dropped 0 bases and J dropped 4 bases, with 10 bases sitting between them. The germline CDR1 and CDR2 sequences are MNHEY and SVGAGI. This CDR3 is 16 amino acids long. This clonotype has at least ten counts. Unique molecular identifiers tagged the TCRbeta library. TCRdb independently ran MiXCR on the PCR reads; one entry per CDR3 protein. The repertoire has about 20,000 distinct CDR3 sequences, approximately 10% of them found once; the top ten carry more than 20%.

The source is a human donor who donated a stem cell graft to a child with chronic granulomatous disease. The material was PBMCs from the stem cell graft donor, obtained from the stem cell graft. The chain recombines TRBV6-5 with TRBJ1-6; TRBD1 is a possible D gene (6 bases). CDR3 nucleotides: TGTGCCAGCAGTTACTCGAAGCAGGGGTATAATTCACCCCTCCACTTT. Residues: CASSYSKQGYNSPLHF.